The 17 T cell receptor beta chains reported below all come from one sample, sequenced in a study of blood T cells in healthy people across ages. Alongside a J-beta primer mix, a sample-barcoded 5' primer served in a second PCR lasting about 7 to 11 cycles. Each CDR3 protein gets one entry after TCRdb re-called the 5' RACE reads with MiXCR. The sample lists approximately 850,000 distinct CDR3 sequences; over 45% were seen once. The source material was blood. The receptor source for this set is a man aged 30-40 years in good health.

This clonotype appeared a few times. This chain uses TRBV11-2 with TRBJ2-3, with D uncertain. V gave up 6 bases and J gave up 1 base, with 8 bases separating them. Germline-derived CDR1 and CDR2 are SGHAT and FQNNGV. The CDR3 runs 13 residues. CDR3 sequence: CASSRVGTDTQYF. In DNA, the CDR3 is TGTGCCAGCAGTCGTGTGGGCACAGATACGCAGTATTTT.

The rearrangement links TRBV12-3 or TRBV12-4 to TRBJ1-5, with unresolved D. The V end lost 3 bases, the J end lost 0 bases, and 6 bases lay between the germline ends. The CDR3 is made up of 14 amino acids. The CDR3 reads CASSLAVSNQPQHF. CDR3 nucleotide sequence: TGTGCCAGCAGTTTGGCGGTTAGCAATCAGCCCCAGCATTTT.

J is TRBJ1-6 and V is TRBV20-1, with 10 bases fitting TRBD1. Germline CDR1 DFQATT, CDR2 SNEGSKA (reference sequence). V trimming: 6 bases; J trimming: 9 bases; junction bases outside the gene matches: 8. This CDR3 region has 14 residues. CDR3 coding DNA: TGCAGTGCCCTCAAGGGACAGGGGCCTTCACCCCTCCACTTT. Translation: CSALKGQGPSPLHF.

This clonotype was found a few times. The chain has TRBV6-5 and TRBJ2-7, with D possibly matching TRBD1 (6 bases). This CDR3 comprises 12 residues. V dropped 8 bases and J dropped 5 bases, with 13 bases sitting between them. The V gene's germline CDR1 is MNHEY and CDR2 SVGAGI. The CDR3: CASRDNLHEQYF. The CDR3 coding sequence is TGTGCCAGCCGGGACAACCTCCACGAGCAGTACTTC.

This clonotype has a handful of counts. The rearrangement joins TRBV10-3 to TRBJ2-1; TRBD2 matches 9 bases. This CDR3 is 18 amino acids long. The V gene's germline CDR1 is ENHRY and CDR2 SYGVKD. V shed 2 bases and J 6 bases; nucleotides not matched to a gene: 14. CDR3 residues: CAISEGPGKSGRPNEQFF. Here the CDR3 DNA reads TGTGCCATCAGTGAGGGCCCGGGTAAGAGCGGGAGGCCCAATGAGCAGTTCTTC.

A single count supports this clonotype. The chain is built from TRBV20-1 and TRBJ1-4, with D possibly matching TRBD1 (5 bases). Germline V gene data show CDR1 as DFQATT and CDR2 as SNEGSKA (reference sequence). V was shortened by 1 base and J by 6 bases, with 9 bases between the two germline ends. This CDR3 is 13 amino acids long. The CDR3 nucleotides are TGCAGTGCTAGAGGCTCAGGGTATGAAAAACTGTTTTTT. Translation: CSARGSGYEKLFF.

V is TRBV20-1 and J is TRBJ1-1, with D perhaps TRBD1 (5 bases). Germline V CDR1 and CDR2: DFQATT, SNEGSKA (reference sequence). This CDR3 is 13 amino acids long. With 5 bases removed from V and 2 bases from J, the gap between germline ends came to 12 bases. The CDR3 sequence: CSAGLRANTEAFF. CDR3 nucleotide sequence: TGCAGTGCTGGGCTCAGGGCAAACACTGAAGCTTTCTTT.

This sequence joins TRBV28 and TRBJ2-4, with a tentative D call TRBD1 (6 bases). The CDR3 extends over 14 amino acids. V lost 3 bases to trimming and J lost 12 bases, with 18 bases between them. Germline CDR1 reads MDHEN; CDR2 reads SYDVKM. The CDR3 region has the DNA TGTGCCAGCAGTTTCTCCACAGGGAAGAGGGGTCAGTACTTC. Residues: CASSFSTGKRGQYF.

The genes are TRBV6-5 and TRBJ2-4, with 10 bases that match TRBD2. Germline lookup yields CDR1 MNHEY and CDR2 SVGAGI. J gave up 6 bases and V 6 bases, and 5 bases lay outside the gene matches. This CDR3 has 14 amino acids. CDR3 coding DNA: TGTGCCAGCAGCCACAGGACTAGCGGAAACATTCAGTACTTC. Protein product: CASSHRTSGNIQYF.

The genes are TRBV24-1 and TRBJ2-3; the D gene is possibly TRBD2 (5 bases). This CDR3 comprises 15 residues. The V end was cut by 7 bases, the J end by 1 base, with 14 bases between. Looked up from germline, CDR1 is KGHDR and CDR2 is SFDVKD. The CDR3: CATSSGDYRTDTQYF. As DNA, the CDR3 is TGTGCCACCAGCTCCGGCGACTACCGCACAGATACGCAGTATTTT.

The V gene is TRBV13, the J gene TRBJ2-4; no definite D call. The CDR3 is 16 amino acids. Trimming took off 4 bases at V and 0 bases at J, with 13 bases between the two ends. From germline, CDR1 is PRHDT and CDR2 FYEKMQ (reference sequence). The CDR3 region has the DNA TGTGCCAGCAGCTACCCAACAGTTAAAGCCAAAAACATTCAGTACTTC. It encodes CASSYPTVKAKNIQYF.

The chain has TRBV20-1 and TRBJ2-5, with D possibly being TRBD2 (5 bases). The J call is in doubt because the DNA end fits TRBJ2-7 better. This CDR3 is 14 amino acids long. Looked up from germline, CDR1 is DFQATT and CDR2 is SNEGSKA (reference sequence). CDR3 in DNA: TGCAGTGCCAAGGCCCCGGCTAGCTTCTACGAGCAGTACTTC. Translating gives CSAKAPASFYEQYF.

CDR3 sequence: CATGGRGTGELFF. The CDR3 DNA is TGTGCCACCGGGGGCCGCGGGACCGGGGAGCTGTTTTTT. The V gene is TRBV15, the J gene TRBJ2-2; TRBD1 is a possible D gene (6 bases). Trimming pared 8 bases from V and 5 bases from J, leaving 12 bases between. Germline V gives CDR1 LNHNV, CDR2 YYDKDF (reference sequence). This CDR3 contains 13 residues.

For the CDR3, the DNA is TGTGCCAGCAGCCCCACAGGCAGGGGTAGTGAGCAGTTCTTC. Amino acids: CASSPTGRGSEQFF. V is TRBV7-9 and J is TRBJ2-1; D is possibly TRBD1 (6 bases). Trimming removed 5 bases from V and 9 bases from J, with 17 bases in between. The CDR3 spans 14 residues. Germline V CDR1 and CDR2: SEHNR, FQNEAQ (reference sequence).

The genes are TRBV6-2 or TRBV6-3 and TRBJ2-7; TRBD2 aligns across 9 bases. The trim removed 6 bases at V and 6 bases at J, leaving 12 bases unmatched. This CDR3 has 15 residues. Germline CDR1 is MNHEY and CDR2 is SVGEGT. The CDR3 DNA sequence: TGTGCCAGCAGCAGCCCCTTAGCGGGAGCTCTCGAGCAGTACTTC. Translation gives CASSSPLAGALEQYF.

This clonotype came up a few times. The chain is built from TRBV29-1 and TRBJ1-2, with no clear D. CDR3 length equals 12 residues. Germline CDR1 is SQVTM and CDR2 is ANQGSEA. V lost 4 bases to trimming and J lost 10 bases, with 16 bases between them. Here the CDR3 DNA reads TGCAGCGTTGTGAGTGTTCAGAAAGACTACACCTTC. It is translated as CSVVSVQKDYTF.

The chain joins TRBV20-1 to TRBJ2-1, with D maybe TRBD2 (5 bases). CDR3 length equals 15 residues. Trimming took off 6 bases at V and 5 bases at J, with 20 bases between the two ends. Germline CDR1 is DFQATT and CDR2 is SNEGSKA (reference sequence). This CDR3 reads CSASLLDPTHNEQFF. Here the CDR3 DNA reads TGCAGTGCGAGCTTACTAGATCCCACTCACAATGAGCAGTTCTTC.